These 27 T cell receptor beta chains were sequenced from one sample in a study of blood T cell repertoires in COVID-19. Generated by immunoSEQ multiplex PCR, the TCRdb table keeps only in-frame clones and is missing some. The data contain 250,000 to 350,000 clones, about 85% of them singletons. Source material: peripheral blood. These receptors were taken from a woman aged 45-65 years who had recovered from COVID-19.

The chain recombines TRBV27 with TRBJ2-7; TRBD1 matches at 7 bases. Per the germline V gene, CDR1 is MNHEY and CDR2 is SMNVEV (reference sequence). This CDR3 spans 12 amino acids. Trimming removed 8 bases from V and 3 bases from J; junction bases left unmatched: 4. CDR3 bases: TGTGCCAGCTGGGACAGCGACTACGAGCAGTACTTC. It encodes CASWDSDYEQYF.

This clone was recorded once. The V and J genes are TRBV4-3 and TRBJ2-3, with a tentative D call TRBD2 (6 bases). The CDR3 runs 15 residues. Trimming cost V 4 bases and J 4 bases, with 15 bases left between them. Germline-derived CDR1 and CDR2 are LGHNA and YSLEER. CDR3 sequence reads: CASSPSWRGADTQYF. The CDR3, as DNA: TGCGCCAGCAGCCCCTCATGGAGGGGTGCAGATACGCAGTATTTT.

The genes are TRBV6-5 and TRBJ2-1, with D possibly being TRBD2 (6 bases). Germline CDR1 reads MNHEY; CDR2 reads SVGAGI. The CDR3 has 13 residues. V dropped 6 bases and J dropped 9 bases, with 15 bases sitting between them. The CDR3 is CASRGERRGEQFF. For the CDR3, the DNA is TGTGCCAGCAGGGGGGAGAGGAGGGGTGAGCAGTTCTTC.

The chain links TRBV3-1 (or the pseudogene TRBV3-2) to TRBJ2-6, with D maybe TRBD2 (5 bases). The ends were cut back, 3 bases at V and 0 bases at J, with 15 bases in the middle. From germline, CDR1 is LGHDT and CDR2 YNNKEL (reference sequence). The CDR3 spans 18 residues. CDR3: CASSQWLAHSSGANVLTF. The DNA for the CDR3 is TGTGCCAGCAGCCAGTGGCTAGCCCATAGCTCTGGGGCCAACGTCCTGACTTTC.

This clone was seen only once. The chain joins TRBV24-1 to TRBJ2-2; D ambiguous. The CDR3 length is 15 residues. V was clipped by 7 bases and J by 3 bases, with 14 bases between them. Per germline, CDR1 KGHDR and CDR2 SFDVKD. The CDR3 nucleotides read TGTGCCACCAGAGACACCCAACACGACACCGGGGAGCTGTTTTTT. Protein sequence: CATRDTQHDTGELFF.

The chain combines TRBV4-3 with TRBJ1-1, with 8 nucleotides matching TRBD1. This CDR3 comprises 14 residues. The germline V gene has CDR1 LGHNA and CDR2 YSLEER. The trim removed 1 base at V and 3 bases at J, leaving 1 base unmatched. The CDR3 DNA follows: TGCGCCAGCAGCCAAGGGACAGGGTACACTGAAGCTTTCTTT. It encodes CASSQGTGYTEAFF.

The V and J genes are TRBV18 and TRBJ2-3; D unresolved. Germline V CDR1 and CDR2: KGHSH, LQKENI. This CDR3 has 11 amino acids. The germline V and J ends were trimmed by 10 bases and 2 bases, with 7 bases remaining between them. The CDR3 sequence is CATSITDTQYF. CDR3 coding DNA: TGTGCCACCTCTATCACAGATACGCAGTATTTT.

The rearrangement links TRBV3-1 (or the pseudogene TRBV3-2) to TRBJ1-2, with D possibly matching TRBD1 (6 bases). There are 16 residues in the CDR3. Trimming took 0 bases from V and 4 from J, leaving 15 bases between them. The V gene's germline CDR1 is LGHDT and CDR2 YNNKEL (reference sequence). The CDR3 DNA sequence: TGTGCCAGCAGCCAAGATGGGGTACAGGGCGGCTATGGCTACACCTTC. Residues: CASSQDGVQGGYGYTF.

This clone has more than one count but fewer than ten. This sequence joins TRBV18 and TRBJ2-6; no clear D. This CDR3 region has 15 residues. Trimming pared 3 bases from V and 0 bases from J, leaving 6 bases between. Germline V gives CDR1 KGHSH, CDR2 LQKENI. CDR3: CASSPHISGANVLTF. DNA of the CDR3: TGTGCCAGCTCACCCCACATCTCTGGGGCCAACGTCCTGACTTTC.

The V and J genes are TRBV2 and TRBJ2-5, with D possibly TRBD1 on 5 matching bases. Germline V gene lookup returns CDR1 SNHLY and CDR2 FYNNEI. The length of the CDR3 is 13 residues. V lost 3 bases, J lost 1 base, and 6 bases lay in between. This chain's CDR3 is CASSDRVQETQYF. CDR3 in DNA: TGTGCCAGCAGTGACAGGGTCCAAGAGACCCAGTACTTC.

The V call is TRBV28, the J call TRBJ2-7; 10 bases are shared with TRBD2. The CDR3 is 16 residues long. In germline, CDR1 is MDHEN, CDR2 SYDVKM. V trimming: 4 bases; J trimming: 2 bases; junction bases outside the gene matches: 8. Here the CDR3 reads CASSSSGSGGTYEQYF. CDR3 DNA: TGTGCCAGCAGTTCTAGCGGGAGCGGGGGAACCTACGAGCAGTACTTC.

V gene TRBV5-4 combines with J gene TRBJ1-1; 10 nucleotides align to TRBD1. CDR3 length equals 15 residues. The trim removed 6 bases at V and 1 base at J, leaving 6 bases unmatched. Looked up from germline, CDR1 is SGHNT and CDR2 is YYREEE (reference sequence). The CDR3 sequence: CASNPTGGPNTEAFF. The CDR3 DNA is TGTGCCAGCAACCCGACAGGGGGCCCGAACACTGAAGCTTTCTTT.

V usage is TRBV4-3 and J usage is TRBJ2-3; D is possibly TRBD2 (5 bases). Trimming stripped 2 bases from V and 8 bases from J, with 11 bases between. Germline CDR1 and CDR2: LGHNA and YSLEER. The CDR3 sequence is 13 residues long. The CDR3 here is CASSQSTAGTQYF. For the CDR3, the DNA is TGCGCCAGCAGCCAATCTACGGCGGGTACGCAGTATTTT.

CDR3 nucleotide sequence: TGTGCCAGCAGCGTAGGAGGAGGAGGCACTGAAGCTTTCTTT. It specifies CASSVGGGGTEAFF. V is TRBV9 and J is TRBJ1-1; unclear D gene. Germline CDR1 reads SGDLS; CDR2 reads YYNGEE. CDR3 length equals 14 residues. Trimming removed 0 bases at V and 4 bases at J, with 10 bases between. Drawing the rest from reference TRBV9 and TRBJ1-1, the complete variable domain is DSGVTQTPKHLITATGQRVTLRCSPRSGDLSVYWYQQSLDQGLQFLIQYYNGEERAKGNILERFSAQQFPDLHSELNLSSLELGDSALYFCASSVGGGGTEAFFGQGTRLTVV.

The genes are TRBV2 and TRBJ1-1; the D is unclear. The CDR3 consists of 13 residues. Trimming stripped 7 bases from V and 0 bases from J, with 9 bases between. Germline values: CDR1 SNHLY, CDR2 FYNNEI. CDR3 nucleotides: TGTGCCAGCATTCGGGATATGAACACTGAAGCTTTCTTT. Translation gives CASIRDMNTEAFF. Full variable domain (remainder filled in from reference TRBV2 and TRBJ1-1): EPEVTQTPSHQVTQMGQEVILRCVPISNHLYFYWYRQILGQKVEFLVSFYNNEISEKSEIFDDQFSVERPDGSNFTLKIRSTKLEDSAMYFCASIRDMNTEAFFGQGTRLTVV.

The chain employs TRBV19 and TRBJ2-5; no definite D call. V dropped 6 bases and J dropped 4 bases, with 9 bases sitting between them. Germline values: CDR1 LNHDA, CDR2 SQIVND (reference sequence). The CDR3 is made up of 12 amino acids. The CDR3 coding sequence is TGTGCCAGTAGCCCAAACTCAGAGACCCAGTACTTC. Protein sequence: CASSPNSETQYF.

The J gene is TRBJ2-1, the V gene TRBV5-1, with D tentatively TRBD2 (5 bases). The length of the CDR3 is 16 residues. Germline lookup yields CDR1 SGHRS and CDR2 YFSETQ. V was pared by 4 bases and J by 2 bases, with 16 bases between. As DNA, the CDR3 is TGCGCCAGCAGCCATATGCTGACGGGGACCTACAATGAGCAGTTCTTC. Translating it yields CASSHMLTGTYNEQFF.

The chain employs TRBV19 and TRBJ1-3; TRBD1 matches at 7 bases. CDR1 LNHDA and CDR2 SQIVND come from the germline V gene (reference sequence). This CDR3 is 13 amino acids long. V shed 8 bases, J shed 6 bases, and the junction held 7 bases outside the gene matches. Here the CDR3 DNA reads TGTGCCAGTTCTAAAAGGGGGCTAAACACCATATATTTT. Translating it yields CASSKRGLNTIYF.

The chain uses TRBV19 and TRBJ2-7; the D gene is possibly TRBD2 (6 bases). The CDR3 has 13 amino acids. CDR1 and CDR2 from the germline V gene are LNHDA and SQIVND (reference sequence). V shed 3 bases and J shed 5 bases, with 11 bases lying between them. CDR3 sequence reads: CASSMGGVNEQYF. For the CDR3, the DNA is TGTGCCAGTAGTATGGGGGGAGTCAACGAGCAGTACTTC.

The CDR3 reads CASSVSGRVDEQFF. In nucleotides, the CDR3 is TGTGCCAGCAGCGTAAGCGGGAGGGTTGATGAGCAGTTCTTC. The V gene is TRBV9, the J gene TRBJ2-1; 10 bases are a match to TRBD2. With V trimmed by 1 base and J by 8 bases, 3 bases remained unmatched. The CDR3 is 14 amino acids. CDR1 and CDR2 (germline): SGDLS, YYNGEE.

This clone occurred once. The V call is TRBV5-4, the J call TRBJ2-1, with 8 positions matching TRBD2. V lost 0 bases and J lost 1; bases outside the gene matches: 3. The CDR3 runs 16 residues. Germline-derived CDR1 and CDR2 are SGHNT and YYREEE (reference sequence). CDR3 sequence reads: CASSLEKRGSYNEQFF. The DNA for the CDR3 is TGTGCCAGCAGCTTGGAGAAGCGGGGGTCCTACAATGAGCAGTTCTTC.

The rearrangement joins TRBV27 to TRBJ2-1, with 12 bases matching TRBD2. This CDR3 has 17 residues. J was trimmed by 7 bases and V by 3 bases; bases with no gene match: 10. The germline CDR1 and CDR2 sequences are MNHEY and SMNVEV (reference sequence). CDR3 bases: TGTGCCAGCAGTTTGCTTTCTAGCGGGAGGGCCCGGAATGAGCAGTTCTTC. Translated, it gives CASSLLSSGRARNEQFF.

This chain uses TRBV2 with TRBJ1-5; no firm D call. Germline V gene lookup returns CDR1 SNHLY and CDR2 FYNNEI. The CDR3 length is 13 residues. Trimming left V 6 bases short and J 11 bases short, with 17 bases between. CDR3 residues: CASRTGTVSAQHF. The CDR3, as DNA: TGTGCCAGCAGGACCGGCACAGTTTCCGCCCAGCATTTT.

The J gene is TRBJ2-7, the V gene TRBV5-1; 11 nucleotides line up with TRBD2. Trimming took 1 base from V and 3 from J; bases not matched to a gene: 3. The CDR3 length is 15 residues. CDR1 and CDR2 from the germline V gene are SGHRS and YFSETQ. The chain's CDR3 is CASSLWGTSGYEQYF. The CDR3 nucleotides are TGCGCCAGCAGCTTGTGGGGGACTAGCGGCTACGAGCAGTACTTC.

This clone appeared a few times. This chain joins TRBV12-2 and TRBJ1-1. TRBV12-2 is a listed pseudogene. The CDR3 loop spans 14 amino acids. CDR3 in DNA: TGTGCAAGTCGCTTAGCGCAGACCCTAGTCGAAGCTTTCTTT. This codes for CASRLAQTLVEAFF.

V gene TRBV4-3 combines with J gene TRBJ2-5; 9 nucleotides line up with TRBD1. Germline CDR1 reads LGHNA; CDR2 reads YSLEER. V shed 4 bases, J shed 3 bases, and the junction held 0 bases outside the gene matches. This CDR3 region has 13 residues. CDR3 loop: CASSRDREETQYF. The DNA for the CDR3 is TGCGCCAGCAGCCGGGACAGGGAAGAGACCCAGTACTTC.

This chain links TRBV6-2 or TRBV6-3 with TRBJ2-7; 8 bases fit TRBD2. This CDR3 is 16 amino acids long. The ends lost 4 bases at V and 3 bases at J; junction bases unmatched: 11. Per the germline V gene, CDR1 is MNHEY and CDR2 is SVGEGT. Here the CDR3 DNA reads TGTGCCAGCAGTTGGCAGCGGGGGACAATCAACTACGAGCAGTACTTC. Translation: CASSWQRGTINYEQYF.